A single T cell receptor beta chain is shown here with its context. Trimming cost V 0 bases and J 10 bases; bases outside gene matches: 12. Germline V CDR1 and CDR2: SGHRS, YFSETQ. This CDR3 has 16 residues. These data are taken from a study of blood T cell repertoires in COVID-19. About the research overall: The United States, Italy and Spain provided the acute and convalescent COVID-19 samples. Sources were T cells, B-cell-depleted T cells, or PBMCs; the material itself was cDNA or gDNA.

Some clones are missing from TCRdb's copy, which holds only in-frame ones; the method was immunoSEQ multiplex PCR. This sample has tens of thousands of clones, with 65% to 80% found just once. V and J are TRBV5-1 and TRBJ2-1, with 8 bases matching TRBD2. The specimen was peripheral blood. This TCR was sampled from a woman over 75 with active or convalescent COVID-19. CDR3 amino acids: CASSLDLVAGPGEQFF. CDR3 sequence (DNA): TGCGCCAGCAGCTTGGATTTGGTAGCGGGGCCGGGGGAGCAGTTCTTC.